This TCR beta chain comes out of a study of blood T cell repertoires in COVID-19. In the study overall: Acute and convalescent COVID-19 samples came from the United States, Italy and Spain. PBMCs, B-cell-depleted T cells, or T cells provided the cDNA or gDNA that made up the material.

V lost 5 bases and J 9 bases, leaving 8 bases between the germline ends. CDR1 is MDHEN, CDR2 SYDVKM, per germline. CDR3 size: 11 residues. In the original analysis: The authors estimated nucleated cell counts from reference gene primer amplification. The assay was immunoSEQ multiplex PCR, and TCRdb's table has in-frame clones only and misses some. Clone size and the V and J calls come from that table; the DNA yielded D and trimming. This table holds 100,000 to 150,000 clones, approximately 84% found once. V and J are TRBV28 and TRBJ1-5; no clear D. The receptor was isolated from a woman of 80 years or more with acute or convalescent COVID-19. Source material: peripheral blood. The CDR3 DNA reads as TGTGCCAGCAGTCCTATTGGGCCCCAGCATTTT. Encoded protein: CASSPIGPQHF.